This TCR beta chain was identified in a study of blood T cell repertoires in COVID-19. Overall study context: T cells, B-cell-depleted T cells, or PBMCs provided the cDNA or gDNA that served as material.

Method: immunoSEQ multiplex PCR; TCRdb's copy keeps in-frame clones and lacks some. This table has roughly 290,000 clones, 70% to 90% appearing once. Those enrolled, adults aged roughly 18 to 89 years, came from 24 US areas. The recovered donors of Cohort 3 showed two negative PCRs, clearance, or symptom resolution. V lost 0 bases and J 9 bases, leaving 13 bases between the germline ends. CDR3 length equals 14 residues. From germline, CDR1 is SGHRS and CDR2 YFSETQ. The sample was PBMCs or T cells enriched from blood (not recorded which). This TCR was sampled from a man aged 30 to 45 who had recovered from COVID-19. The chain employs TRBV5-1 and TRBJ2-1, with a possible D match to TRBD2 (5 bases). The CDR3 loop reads CASSLEGSRGEQFF. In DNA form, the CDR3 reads TGCGCCAGCAGCTTGGAAGGCTCACGGGGTGAGCAGTTCTTC. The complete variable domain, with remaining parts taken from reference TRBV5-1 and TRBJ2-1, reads KAGVTQTPRYLIKTRGQQVTLSCSPISGHRSVSWYQQTPGQGLQFLFEYFSETQRNKGNFPGRFSGRQFSNSRSEMNVSTLELGDSALYLCASSLEGSRGEQFFGPGTRLTVL.